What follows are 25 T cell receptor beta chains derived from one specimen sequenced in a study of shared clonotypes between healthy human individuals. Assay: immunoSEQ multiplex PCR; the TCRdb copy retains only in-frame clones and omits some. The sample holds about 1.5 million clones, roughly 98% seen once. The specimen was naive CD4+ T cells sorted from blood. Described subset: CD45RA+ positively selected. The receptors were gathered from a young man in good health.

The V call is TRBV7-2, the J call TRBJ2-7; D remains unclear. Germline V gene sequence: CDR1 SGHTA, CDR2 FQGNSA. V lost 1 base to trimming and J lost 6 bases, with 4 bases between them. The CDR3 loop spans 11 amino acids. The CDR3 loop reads CASSLGLEQYF. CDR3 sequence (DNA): TGTGCCAGCAGCTTAGGTCTCGAGCAGTACTTC. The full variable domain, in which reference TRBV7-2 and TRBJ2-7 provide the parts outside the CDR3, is GAGVSQSPSNKVTEKGKDVELRCDPISGHTALYWYRQSLGQGLEFLIYFQGNSAPDKSGLPSDRFSAERTGGSVSTLTIQRTQQEDSAVYLCASSLGLEQYFGPGTRLTVT.

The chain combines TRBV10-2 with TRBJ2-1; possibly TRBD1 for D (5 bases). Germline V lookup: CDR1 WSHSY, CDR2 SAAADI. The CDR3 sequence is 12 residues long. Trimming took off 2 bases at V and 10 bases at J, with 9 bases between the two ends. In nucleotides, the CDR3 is TGCGCCAGCAGTGAGAGGGGCGCGGAGCAGTTCTTC. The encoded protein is CASSERGAEQFF.

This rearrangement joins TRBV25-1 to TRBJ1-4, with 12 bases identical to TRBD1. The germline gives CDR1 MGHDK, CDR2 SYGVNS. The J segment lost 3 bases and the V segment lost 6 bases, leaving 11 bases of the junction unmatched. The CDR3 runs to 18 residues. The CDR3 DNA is TGTGCCAGCAGCCCCCTGAGGGGACAGGGGGCAGCTAATGAAAAACTGTTTTTT. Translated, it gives CASSPLRGQGAANEKLFF.

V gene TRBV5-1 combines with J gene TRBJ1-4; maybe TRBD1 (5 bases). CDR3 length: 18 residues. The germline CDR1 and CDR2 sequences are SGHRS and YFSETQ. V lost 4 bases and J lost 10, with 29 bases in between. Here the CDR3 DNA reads TGCGCCAGCAGCCCGGGGACCATCGGACGGCCTAATGGTGCAAAACTGTTTTTT. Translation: CASSPGTIGRPNGAKLFF.

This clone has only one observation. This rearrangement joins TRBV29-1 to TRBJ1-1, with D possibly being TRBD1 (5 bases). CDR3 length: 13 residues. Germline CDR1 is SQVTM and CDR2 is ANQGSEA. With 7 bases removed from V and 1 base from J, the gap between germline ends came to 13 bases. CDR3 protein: CSALRTTNTEAFF. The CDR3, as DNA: TGCAGCGCCCTCAGGACAACGAACACTGAAGCTTTCTTT.

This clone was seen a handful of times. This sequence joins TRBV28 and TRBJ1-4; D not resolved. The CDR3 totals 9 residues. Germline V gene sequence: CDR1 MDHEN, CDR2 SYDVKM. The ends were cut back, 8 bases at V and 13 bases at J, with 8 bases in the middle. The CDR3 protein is CASWGGLFF. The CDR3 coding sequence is TGTGCCAGCTGGGGTGGACTGTTTTTT.

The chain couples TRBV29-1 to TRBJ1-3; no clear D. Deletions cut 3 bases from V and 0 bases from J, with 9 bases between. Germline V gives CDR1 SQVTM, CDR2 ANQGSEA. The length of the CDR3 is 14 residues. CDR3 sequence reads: CSVEFQVSGNTIYF. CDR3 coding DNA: TGCAGCGTTGAGTTTCAGGTCTCTGGAAACACCATATATTTT.

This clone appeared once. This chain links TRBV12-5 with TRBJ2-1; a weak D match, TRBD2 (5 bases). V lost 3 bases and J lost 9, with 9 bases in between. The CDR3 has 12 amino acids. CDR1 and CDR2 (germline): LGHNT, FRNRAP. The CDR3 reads CASGFWAGEQFF. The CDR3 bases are TGTGCTAGTGGTTTCTGGGCGGGTGAGCAGTTCTTC.

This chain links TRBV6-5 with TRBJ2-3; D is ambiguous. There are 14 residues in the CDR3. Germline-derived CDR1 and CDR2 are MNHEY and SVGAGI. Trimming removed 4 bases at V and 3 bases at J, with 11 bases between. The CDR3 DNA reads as TGTGCCAGCAGTTTGATCCCCGGGACAGATACGCAGTATTTT. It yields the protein CASSLIPGTDTQYF.

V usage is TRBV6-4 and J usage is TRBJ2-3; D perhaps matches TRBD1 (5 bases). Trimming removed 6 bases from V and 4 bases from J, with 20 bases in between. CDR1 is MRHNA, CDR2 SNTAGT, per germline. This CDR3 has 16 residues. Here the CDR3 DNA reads TGTGCCAGCAGGGGAAGGGTCAGGGAAAAGGCAGATACGCAGTATTTT. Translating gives CASRGRVREKADTQYF.

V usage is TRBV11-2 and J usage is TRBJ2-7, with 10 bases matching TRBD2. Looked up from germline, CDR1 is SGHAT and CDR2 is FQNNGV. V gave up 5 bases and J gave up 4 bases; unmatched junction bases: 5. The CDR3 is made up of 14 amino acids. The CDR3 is CASSITSGEYEQYF. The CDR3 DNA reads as TGTGCCAGCAGCATAACTAGCGGGGAGTACGAGCAGTACTTC.

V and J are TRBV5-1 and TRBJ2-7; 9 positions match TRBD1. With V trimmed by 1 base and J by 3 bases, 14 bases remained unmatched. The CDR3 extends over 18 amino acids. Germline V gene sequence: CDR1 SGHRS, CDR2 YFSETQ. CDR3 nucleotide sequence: TGCGCCAGCAGCTTGCTCATCGGGCCCGGGACAGGGAACTACGAGCAGTACTTC. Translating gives CASSLLIGPGTGNYEQYF.

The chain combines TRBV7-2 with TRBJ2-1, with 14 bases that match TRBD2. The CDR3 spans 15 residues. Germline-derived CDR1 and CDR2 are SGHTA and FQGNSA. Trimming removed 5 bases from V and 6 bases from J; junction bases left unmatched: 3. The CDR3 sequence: CASSKGLAGVNEQFF. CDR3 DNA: TGTGCCAGCAGCAAGGGACTAGCGGGAGTCAATGAGCAGTTCTTC. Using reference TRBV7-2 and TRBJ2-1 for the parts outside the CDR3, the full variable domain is GAGVSQSPSNKVTEKGKDVELRCDPISGHTALYWYRQSLGQGLEFLIYFQGNSAPDKSGLPSDRFSAERTGGSVSTLTIQRTQQEDSAVYLCASSKGLAGVNEQFFGPGTRLTVL.

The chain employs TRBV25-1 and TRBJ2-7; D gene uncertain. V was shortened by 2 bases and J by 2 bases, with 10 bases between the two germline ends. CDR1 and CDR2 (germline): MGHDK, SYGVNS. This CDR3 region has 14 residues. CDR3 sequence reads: CASSEEGITYEQYF. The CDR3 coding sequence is TGTGCCAGCAGTGAAGAAGGTATTACCTACGAGCAGTACTTC.

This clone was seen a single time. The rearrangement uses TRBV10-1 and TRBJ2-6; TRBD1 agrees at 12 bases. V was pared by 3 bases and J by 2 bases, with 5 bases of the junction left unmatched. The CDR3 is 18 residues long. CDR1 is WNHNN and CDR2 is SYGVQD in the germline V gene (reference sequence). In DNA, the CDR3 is TGCGCCAGCAGTGATCCGGGACAGGGGGCAGCTGGGGCCAACGTCCTGACTTTC. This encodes CASSDPGQGAAGANVLTF.

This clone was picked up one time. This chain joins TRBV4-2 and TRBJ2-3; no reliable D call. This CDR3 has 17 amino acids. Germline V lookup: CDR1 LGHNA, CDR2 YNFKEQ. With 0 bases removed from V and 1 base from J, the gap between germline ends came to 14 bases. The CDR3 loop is CASSQDHLPQGTDTQYF. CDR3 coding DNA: TGTGCCAGCAGCCAAGATCACCTCCCCCAGGGCACAGATACGCAGTATTTT.

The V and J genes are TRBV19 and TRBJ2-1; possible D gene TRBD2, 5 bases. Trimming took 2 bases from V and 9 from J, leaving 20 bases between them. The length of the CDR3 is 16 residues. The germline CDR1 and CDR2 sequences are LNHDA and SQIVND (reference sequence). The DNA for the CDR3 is TGTGCCAGTAGTATAATGTCACTAGGGATCTCCGGTGAGCAGTTCTTC. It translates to CASSIMSLGISGEQFF.

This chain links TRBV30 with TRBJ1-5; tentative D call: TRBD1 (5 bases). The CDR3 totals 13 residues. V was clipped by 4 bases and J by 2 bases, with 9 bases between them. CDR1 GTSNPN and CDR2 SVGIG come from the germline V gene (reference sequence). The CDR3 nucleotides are TGTGCCTGGACCCCACAGGGCAATCAGCCCCAGCATTTT. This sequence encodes CAWTPQGNQPQHF.

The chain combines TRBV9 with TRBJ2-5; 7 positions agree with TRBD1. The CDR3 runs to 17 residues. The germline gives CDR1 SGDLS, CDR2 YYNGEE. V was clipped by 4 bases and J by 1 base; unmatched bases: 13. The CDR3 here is CASSQDPTGAIQETQYF. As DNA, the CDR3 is TGTGCCAGCAGCCAAGATCCTACAGGGGCTATCCAAGAGACCCAGTACTTC. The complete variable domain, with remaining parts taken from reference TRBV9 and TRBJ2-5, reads DSGVTQTPKHLITATGQRVTLRCSPRSGDLSVYWYQQSLDQGLQFLIQYYNGEERAKGNILERFSAQQFPDLHSELNLSSLELGDSALYFCASSQDPTGAIQETQYFGPGTRLLVL.

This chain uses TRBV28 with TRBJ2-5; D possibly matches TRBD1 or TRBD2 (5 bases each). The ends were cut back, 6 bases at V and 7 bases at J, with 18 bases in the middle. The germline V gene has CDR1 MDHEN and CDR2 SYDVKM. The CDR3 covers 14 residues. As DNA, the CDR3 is TGTGCCAGCAGCCGGGGTAGGGGCTTAGGGACCCAGTACTTC. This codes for CASSRGRGLGTQYF.

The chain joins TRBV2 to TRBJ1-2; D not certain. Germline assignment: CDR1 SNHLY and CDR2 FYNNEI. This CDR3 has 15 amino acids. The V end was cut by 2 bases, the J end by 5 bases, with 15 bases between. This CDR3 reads CASSETRTGIYGYTF. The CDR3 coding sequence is TGTGCCAGCAGTGAAACAAGGACCGGGATTTATGGCTACACCTTC.

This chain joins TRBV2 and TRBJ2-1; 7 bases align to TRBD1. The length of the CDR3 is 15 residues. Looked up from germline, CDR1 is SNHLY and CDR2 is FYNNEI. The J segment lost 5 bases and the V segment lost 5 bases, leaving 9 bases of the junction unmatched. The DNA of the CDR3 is TGTGCCAGCAGTATTGACAGGGCAACCCACAATGAGCAGTTCTTC. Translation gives CASSIDRATHNEQFF.

The CDR3 is CASSLSPGVSLYNEQFF. The CDR3 nucleotides read TGTGCCAGCAGCTTGAGTCCAGGGGTCTCCCTATACAATGAGCAGTTCTTC. The V and J genes are TRBV5-5 and TRBJ2-1; D may be TRBD1 (6 bases). The CDR3 runs to 17 residues. The germline gives CDR1 SGHKS, CDR2 YYEKEE (reference sequence). V gave up 1 base and J gave up 4 bases, with 18 bases separating them.

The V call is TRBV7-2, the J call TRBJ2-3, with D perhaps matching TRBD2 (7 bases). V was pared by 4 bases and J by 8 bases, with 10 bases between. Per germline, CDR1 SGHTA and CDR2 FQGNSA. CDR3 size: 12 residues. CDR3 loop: CASSSRGATQYF. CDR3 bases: TGTGCCAGCAGCTCACGGGGGGCTACGCAGTATTTT.

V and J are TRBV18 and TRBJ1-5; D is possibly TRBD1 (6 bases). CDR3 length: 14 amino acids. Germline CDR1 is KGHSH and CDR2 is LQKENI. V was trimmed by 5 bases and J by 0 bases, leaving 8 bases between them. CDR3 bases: TGTGCCAGCTCAACAGGGATTAGCAATCAGCCCCAGCATTTT. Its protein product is CASSTGISNQPQHF.